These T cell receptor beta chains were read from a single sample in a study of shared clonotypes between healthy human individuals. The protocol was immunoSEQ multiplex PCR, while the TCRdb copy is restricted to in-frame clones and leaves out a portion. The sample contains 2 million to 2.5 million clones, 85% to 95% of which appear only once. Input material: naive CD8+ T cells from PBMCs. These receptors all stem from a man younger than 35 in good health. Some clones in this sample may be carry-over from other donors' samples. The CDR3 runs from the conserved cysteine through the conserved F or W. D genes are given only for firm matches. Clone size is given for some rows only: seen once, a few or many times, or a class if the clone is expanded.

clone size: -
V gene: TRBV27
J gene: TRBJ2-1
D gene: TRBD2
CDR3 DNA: TGTGCCAGCAGGAGTAGTCTAGCGGGGTACAATGAGCAGTTCTTC
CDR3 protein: CASRSSLAGYNEQFF

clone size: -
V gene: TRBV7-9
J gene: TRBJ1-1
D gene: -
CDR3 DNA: TGTGCCAGCAGCTTCGGGCAGGGCAGGGAAGCTTTCTTT
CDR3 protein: CASSFGQGREAFF

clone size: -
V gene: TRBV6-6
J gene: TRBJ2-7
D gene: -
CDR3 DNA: TGTGCCAGCAGTTACGGGGAAATCTCCTACGAGCAGTACTTC
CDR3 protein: CASSYGEISYEQYF

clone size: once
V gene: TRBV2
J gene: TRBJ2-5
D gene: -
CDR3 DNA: TGTGCCAGCAGTTCCGACTCTGAGACCCAGTACTTC
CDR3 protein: CASSSDSETQYF

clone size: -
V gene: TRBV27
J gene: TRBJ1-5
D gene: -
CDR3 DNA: TGTGCCAGCAGTTTAACGGGGGAGTGGAATCAGCCCCAGCATTTT
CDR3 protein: CASSLTGEWNQPQHF

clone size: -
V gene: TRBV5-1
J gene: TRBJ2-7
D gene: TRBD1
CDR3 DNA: TGCGCCAGTCACAATACCGGGACAGGGGGCTACGAGCAGTGCTTC
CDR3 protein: CASHNTGTGGYEQCF

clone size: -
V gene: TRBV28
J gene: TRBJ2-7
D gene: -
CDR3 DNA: TGTGCCAGCAGTTTTCAGGGGGGCTACGAGCAGTACTTC
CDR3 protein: CASSFQGGYEQYF

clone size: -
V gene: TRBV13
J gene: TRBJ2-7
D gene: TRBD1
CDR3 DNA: TGTGCCAGCAGCCCTAGGACAGGGAGCGAGCAGTACTTC
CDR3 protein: CASSPRTGSEQYF

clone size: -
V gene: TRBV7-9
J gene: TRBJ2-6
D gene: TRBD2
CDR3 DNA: TGTGCCAGCAGCCACGGGACTAGCGGGAGTAGGGTTGGGGCCAACGTCCTGACTTTC
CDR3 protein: CASSHGTSGSRVGANVLTF

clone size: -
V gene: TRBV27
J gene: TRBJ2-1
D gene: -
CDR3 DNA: TGTGCCAGCAGGACCGGGACGGAATACAATGAGCAGTTCTTC
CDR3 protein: CASRTGTEYNEQFF

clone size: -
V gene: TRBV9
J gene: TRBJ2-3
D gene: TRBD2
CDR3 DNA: TGTGCCAGCACCCCGGGGGGTATTTCCCACACAGATACGCAGTATTTT
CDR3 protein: CASTPGGISHTDTQYF

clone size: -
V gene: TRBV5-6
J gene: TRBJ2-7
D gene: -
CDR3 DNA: TGTGCCAGCAGCCATACAGGGAACGAGCAGTACTTC
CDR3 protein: CASSHTGNEQYF

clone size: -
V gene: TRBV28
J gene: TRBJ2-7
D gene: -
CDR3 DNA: TGTGCCAGCAGTTTAGACGTAACGACAGGCACCTACGAGCAGTACTTC
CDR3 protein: CASSLDVTTGTYEQYF

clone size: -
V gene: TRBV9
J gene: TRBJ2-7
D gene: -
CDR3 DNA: TGTGCCAGCAGCCCTCGAGGGCACAGGGATATCCACGAGCAGTACTTC
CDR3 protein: CASSPRGHRDIHEQYF